A single sample is the source of the 9 T cell receptor beta chains below, sequenced in a study of blood T cells in healthy people across ages. Through a sample-barcoded 5' primer and a J-beta primer mix, a second PCR was run for roughly 7 to 12 cycles. TCRdb reanalysed the 5' RACE reads using MiXCR and keeps one entry per CDR3 protein. The data show 1.5 million to 2 million distinct CDR3 sequences, with 28% seen just once and more than 6% held by the top ten. The sequenced material came from blood. These receptors were collected from a woman aged 25-40 years in good health.

This chain links TRBV9 with TRBJ2-1; tentatively, D is TRBD2 (6 bases). The V end lost 4 bases, the J end lost 0 bases, and 17 bases lay between the germline ends. Germline loops: CDR1 SGDLS, CDR2 YYNGEE. This CDR3 is built from 17 residues. The CDR3 sequence: CASSNGTAFSSYNEQFF. The CDR3 bases are TGTGCCAGCAGCAATGGGACTGCCTTCAGCTCCTACAATGAGCAGTTCTTC.

The chain carries TRBV3-1 and TRBJ2-7; TRBD1 aligns across 8 bases. Looked up from germline, CDR1 is LGHDT and CDR2 is YNNKEL (reference sequence). V was clipped by 3 bases and J by 6 bases; unmatched bases: 10. This CDR3 is 15 amino acids long. CDR3 residues: CASSQIAQGASEQYF. CDR3 nucleotide sequence: TGTGCCAGCAGCCAGATTGCCCAGGGGGCGAGCGAGCAGTACTTC.

The chain couples TRBV5-5 to TRBJ2-5, with TRBD2 identical over 8 bases. The germline CDR1 and CDR2 sequences are SGHKS and YYEKEE (reference sequence). The V gene end was trimmed by 4 bases and the J gene end by 5 bases; junction bases not matched to a gene: 10. The CDR3 contains 15 residues. The CDR3 loop is CASSPPGGPRETQYF. For the CDR3, the DNA is TGTGCCAGCAGCCCCCCGGGGGGGCCCCGGGAGACCCAGTACTTC.

As regards this clonotype: A read error is possible here, since a much larger clone lies one base away. The chain employs TRBV7-2 and TRBJ2-1; unclear D gene. This CDR3 comprises 13 residues. Germline V gene sequence: CDR1 SGHTA, CDR2 FQGNSA. CDR3 sequence: CAGSLVRQDEQFF. The CDR3 region has the DNA TGTGCCGGCAGCTTAGTCCGGCAGGATGAGCAGTTCTTC.

The genes are TRBV6-2 or TRBV6-3 and TRBJ2-6; maybe TRBD2 (6 bases). The CDR3 is 16 residues long. Germline values: CDR1 MNHEY, CDR2 SVGEGT. The germline V and J ends were trimmed by 11 bases and 0 bases, with 17 bases remaining between them. DNA of the CDR3: TGTGCCGGGGCCCTCCCGGGGGTCTCTGGGGCCAACGTCCTGACTTTC. Translated, it gives CAGALPGVSGANVLTF.

This clonotype appeared a few times. The chain joins TRBV7-2 to TRBJ2-7; a weak D match, TRBD2 (6 bases). With 0 bases removed from V and 3 bases from J, the gap between germline ends came to 9 bases. The CDR3 length is 14 residues. The germline CDR1 and CDR2 sequences are SGHTA and FQGNSA. CDR3 nucleotides: TGTGCCAGCAGCTTAGCCGGGAGCAACTACGAGCAGTACTTC. It is translated as CASSLAGSNYEQYF.

This clonotype has just a few counts. The chain uses TRBV7-9 and TRBJ2-5; D may be TRBD2 (5 bases). Germline CDR1 and CDR2: SEHNR and FQNEAQ (reference sequence). The CDR3 runs 12 residues. Trimming left V 7 bases short and J 6 bases short, with 12 bases between. CDR3 sequence reads: CASTEDFKTQYF. Here the CDR3 DNA reads TGTGCCAGCACCGAGGACTTTAAGACCCAGTACTTC.

Ten or more counts support this clonotype. V gene TRBV7-2 combines with J gene TRBJ1-2; 7 bases are a match to TRBD1. J gave up 0 bases and V 5 bases, and 9 bases lay outside the gene matches. Germline lookup yields CDR1 SGHTA and CDR2 FQGNSA. The length of the CDR3 is 16 residues. CDR3 amino acids: CASSPRDSRANYGYTF. DNA of the CDR3: TGTGCCAGCAGCCCTAGGGACAGCCGAGCTAACTATGGCTACACCTTC.

The chain carries TRBV5-1 and TRBJ2-1; 16 nucleotides agree with TRBD2. With 4 bases clipped from V and 8 bases from J, the junction kept 9 bases outside the gene matches. There are 17 residues in the CDR3. Germline CDR1 and CDR2: SGHRS and YFSETQ. CDR3 protein: CASSIGTSGGARDEQFF. CDR3 DNA sequence: TGCGCCAGCAGCATAGGGACTAGCGGGGGGGCCCGGGATGAGCAGTTCTTC.